This TCR beta chain was retrieved from a study of blood T cell repertoires in COVID-19. Clones were sequenced by immunoSEQ multiplex PCR, and TCRdb holds only the in-frame ones, with some missing. This table holds about 47,000 clones, about two thirds found once. Trimming took 0 bases from V and 2 from J; bases not matched to a gene: 4. Germline-derived CDR1 and CDR2 are GTSNPN and SVGIG (reference sequence). The CDR3 is 15 residues long. The clonotype comes from an older man with acute or convalescent COVID-19. The source material was peripheral blood. V is TRBV30 and J is TRBJ1-2, with 9 bases identical to TRBD1. The CDR3 region is CAWSVRTGVNYGYTF. The CDR3 coding sequence is TGTGCCTGGAGTGTTAGGACAGGGGTAAACTATGGCTACACCTTC.